This T cell receptor beta chain was recovered during a study of cytomegalovirus exposure and HLA in healthy donors. Whole-study context: Sequencing of about 179 million T cells in an earlier analysis found under 120 million unique TCR beta sequences.

Use of 60 Vbeta and 13 Jbeta primers characterized the PCR. The table came from immunoSEQ multiplex PCR; TCRdb's copy has only in-frame clones and leaves some out. The table includes 120,000 or so clones, around 73% detected once. Study findings and constraints: Serostatus for CMV was the only available immune exposure information. Most CMV-associated TCR beta chains were later found to appear HLA-restricted.

This clone has a handful of counts. Its antigen is currently unknown. The clonotype was recovered from a man under 40 in good health and CMV-seropositive. Sequences were obtained from PBMCs.

CDR3 loop: CAWRYRRDTEAFF. As DNA, the CDR3 is TGTGCCTGGCGTTACAGGAGAGACACTGAAGCTTTCTTT. V and J are TRBV30 and TRBJ1-1, with D possibly matching TRBD1 (5 bases). Trimming removed 5 bases at V and 3 bases at J, with 13 bases between. The CDR3 is made up of 13 amino acids. CDR1 and CDR2 from the germline V gene are GTSNPN and SVGIG (reference sequence).